Below are 2 T cell receptor beta chains sequenced from a single sample in a study of vaccination and CD4 T cells after COVID-19. No antigen has been assigned to these receptors. Once obtained from cultured CD4+ T cells, the DNA was sequenced using the Oncomine TCR Beta short-read assay. Each CDR3 protein is one row after TCRdb ran MiXCR on the PCR reads. The table has 24,000 or so distinct CDR3 sequences, about 53% seen once. Treatment here: roughly 10-day PBMC culture with coronavirus spike peptide pools or control peptides (ViraFEST assay). The sample comprised CD4+ T cells from blood, cultured in vitro. These receptor sequences come from a human donor who had recovered from COVID-19.

The genes are TRBV2 and TRBJ1-3, with 7 bases identical to TRBD1. V was clipped by 8 bases and J by 4 bases; unmatched bases: 2. The CDR3 has 12 residues. The V gene's germline CDR1 is SNHLY and CDR2 FYNNEI. The CDR3 loop is CASSGGGNTIYF. The CDR3 DNA reads as TGTGCCAGCTCAGGGGGAGGAAACACCATATATTTT.

The chain is built from TRBV20-1 and TRBJ1-2; a weak D match, TRBD1 (5 bases). CDR3 length: 14 residues. Germline V CDR1 and CDR2: DFQATT, SNEGSKA (reference sequence). V was cut by 6 bases and J by 2 bases, with 16 bases left in between. CDR3 residues: CSARGEGKNYGYTF. The CDR3, as DNA: TGCAGTGCGAGGGGTGAGGGGAAGAACTATGGCTACACCTTC.